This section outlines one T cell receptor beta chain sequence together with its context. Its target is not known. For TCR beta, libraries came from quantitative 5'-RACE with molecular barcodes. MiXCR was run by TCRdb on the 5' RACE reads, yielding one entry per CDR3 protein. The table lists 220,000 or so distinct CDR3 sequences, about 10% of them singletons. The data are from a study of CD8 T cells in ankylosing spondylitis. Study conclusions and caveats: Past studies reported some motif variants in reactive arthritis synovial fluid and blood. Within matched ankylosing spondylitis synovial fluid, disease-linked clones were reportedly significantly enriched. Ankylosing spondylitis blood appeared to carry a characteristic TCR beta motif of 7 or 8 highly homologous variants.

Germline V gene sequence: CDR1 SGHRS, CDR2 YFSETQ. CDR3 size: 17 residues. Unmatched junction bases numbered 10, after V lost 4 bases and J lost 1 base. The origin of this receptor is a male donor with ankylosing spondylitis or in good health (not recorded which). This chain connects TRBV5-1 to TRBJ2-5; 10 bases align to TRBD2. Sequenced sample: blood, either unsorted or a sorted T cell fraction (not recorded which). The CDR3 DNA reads TGCGCCAGCAGCCCCTCTACTAGCGGGGATTCCCAAGAGACCCAGTACTTC. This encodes CASSPSTSGDSQETQYF.